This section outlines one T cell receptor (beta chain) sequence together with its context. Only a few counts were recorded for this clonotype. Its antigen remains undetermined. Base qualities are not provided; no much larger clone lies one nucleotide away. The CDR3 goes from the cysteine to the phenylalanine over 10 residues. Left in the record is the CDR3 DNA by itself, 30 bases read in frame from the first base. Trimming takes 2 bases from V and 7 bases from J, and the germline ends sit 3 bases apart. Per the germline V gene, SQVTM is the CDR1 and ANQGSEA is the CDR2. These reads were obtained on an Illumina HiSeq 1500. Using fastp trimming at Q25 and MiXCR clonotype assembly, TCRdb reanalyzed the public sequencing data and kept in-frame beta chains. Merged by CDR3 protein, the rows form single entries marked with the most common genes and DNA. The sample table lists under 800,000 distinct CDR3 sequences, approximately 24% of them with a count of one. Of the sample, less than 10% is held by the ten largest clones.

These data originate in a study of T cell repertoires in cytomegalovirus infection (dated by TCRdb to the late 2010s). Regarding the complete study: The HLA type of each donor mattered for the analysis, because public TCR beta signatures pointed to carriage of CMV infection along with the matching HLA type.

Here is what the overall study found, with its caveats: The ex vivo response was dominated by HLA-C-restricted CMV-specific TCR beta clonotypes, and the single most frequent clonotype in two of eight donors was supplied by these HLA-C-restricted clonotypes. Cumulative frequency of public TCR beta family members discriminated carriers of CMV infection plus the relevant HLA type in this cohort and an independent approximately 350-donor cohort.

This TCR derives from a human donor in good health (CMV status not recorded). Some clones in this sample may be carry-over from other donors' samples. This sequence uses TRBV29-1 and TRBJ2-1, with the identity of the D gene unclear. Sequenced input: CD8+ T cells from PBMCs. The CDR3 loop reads CSVELNEQFF. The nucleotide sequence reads TGCAGCGTTGAATTGAATGAGCAGTTCTTC.